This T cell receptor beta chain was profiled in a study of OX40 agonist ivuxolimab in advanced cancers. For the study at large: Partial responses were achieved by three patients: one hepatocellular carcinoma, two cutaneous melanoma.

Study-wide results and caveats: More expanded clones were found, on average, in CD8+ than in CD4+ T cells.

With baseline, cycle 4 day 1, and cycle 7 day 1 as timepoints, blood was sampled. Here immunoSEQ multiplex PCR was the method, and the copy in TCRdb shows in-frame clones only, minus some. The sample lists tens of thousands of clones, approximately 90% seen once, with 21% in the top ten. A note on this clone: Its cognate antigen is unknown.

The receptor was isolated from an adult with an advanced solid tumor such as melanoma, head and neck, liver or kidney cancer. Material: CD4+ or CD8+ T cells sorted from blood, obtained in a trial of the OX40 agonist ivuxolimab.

The CDR3 loop reads CASSFGQGATGELFF. In nucleotides, the CDR3 is TGTGCCAGCAGTTTCGGACAGGGGGCGACCGGGGAGCTGTTTTTT. This chain links TRBV27 with TRBJ2-2; 11 bases align to TRBD1. CDR1 and CDR2 from the germline V gene are MNHEY and SMNVEV (reference sequence). J gave up 5 bases and V 3 bases, and 2 bases lay outside the gene matches. The CDR3 sequence is 15 residues long.